This T cell receptor beta chain was captured by sequencing in a study of regulatory T cells in long-lasting Graves disease. In this sample, this clonotype turned up many times. Library construction for TCR beta used iRepertoire HTBI primers and Arm-PCR of CDR3 regions. MiXCR, run by TCRdb on the multiplex PCR reads, gives a single entry per CDR3 protein. Among 200,000 to 250,000 distinct CDR3 sequences listed, around 19% were seen once. Time point described: newly diagnosed GD, antithyroid drugs for less than 3 months. From PBMCs, RNA was extracted and then used to make the TCR library. In addition, the sample was reused for a study of T cells in Graves' hyperthyroidism and ophthalmopathy. Per that study: The study enrolled patients aged 18 to 65 with newly diagnosed hyperthyroidism of under 2 months' duration.

The sequence came from a woman in her 30s with Graves disease. Sample: peripheral blood mononuclear cells (PBMCs), taken at new diagnosis, from a patient treated with antithyroid drugs.

The CDR3 reads CSARGIGETQYF. DNA for the CDR3: TGCAGTGCTAGAGGAATCGGGGAGACCCAGTACTTC. The rearrangement uses TRBV20-1 and TRBJ2-5; D is uncertain. The CDR3 runs 12 residues. Trimming shortened V by 1 base and J by 5 bases, and 8 bases separated the two germline ends. Germline assignment: CDR1 DFQATT and CDR2 SNEGSKA (reference sequence).